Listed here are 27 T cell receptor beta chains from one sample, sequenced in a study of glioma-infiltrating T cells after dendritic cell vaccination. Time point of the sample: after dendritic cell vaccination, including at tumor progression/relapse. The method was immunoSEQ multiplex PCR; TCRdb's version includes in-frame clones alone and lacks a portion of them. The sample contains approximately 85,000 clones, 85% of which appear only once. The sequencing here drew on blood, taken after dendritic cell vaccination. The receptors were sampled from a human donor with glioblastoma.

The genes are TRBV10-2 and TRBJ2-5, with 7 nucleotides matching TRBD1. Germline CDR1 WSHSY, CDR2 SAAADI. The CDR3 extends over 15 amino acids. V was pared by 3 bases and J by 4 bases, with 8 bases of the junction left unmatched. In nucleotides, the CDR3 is TGCGCCAGCAGTGAAAGGGGGCGCTTCACAGAGACCCAGTACTTC. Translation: CASSERGRFTETQYF.

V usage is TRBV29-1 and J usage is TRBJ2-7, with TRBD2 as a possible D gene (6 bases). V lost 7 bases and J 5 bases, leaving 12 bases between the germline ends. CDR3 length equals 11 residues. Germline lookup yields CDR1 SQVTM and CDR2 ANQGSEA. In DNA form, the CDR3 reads TGCAGCGGGGGACTGAACCACGAGCAGTACTTC. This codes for CSGGLNHEQYF.

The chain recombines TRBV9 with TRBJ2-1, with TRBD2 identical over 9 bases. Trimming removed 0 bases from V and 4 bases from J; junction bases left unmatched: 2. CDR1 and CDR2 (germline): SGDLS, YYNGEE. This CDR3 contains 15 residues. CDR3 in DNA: TGTGCCAGCAGCGTAGCTAGCGGGGAATACAATGAGCAGTTCTTC. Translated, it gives CASSVASGEYNEQFF.

CDR3 DNA sequence: TGTGCCAGCAGTTACTCGTTCGGCGGATACTACGAGCAGTACTTC. It specifies CASSYSFGGYYEQYF. This chain joins TRBV6-5 and TRBJ2-5; D uncertain. With the DNA end fitting TRBJ2-7 better, the J assignment may be wrong. CDR3 length: 15 residues. From germline, CDR1 is MNHEY and CDR2 SVGAGI.

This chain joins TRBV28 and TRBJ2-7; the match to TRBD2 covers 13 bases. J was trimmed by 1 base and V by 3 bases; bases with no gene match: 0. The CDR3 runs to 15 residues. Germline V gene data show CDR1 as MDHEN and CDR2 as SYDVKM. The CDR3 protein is CASSLTSGRSYEQYF. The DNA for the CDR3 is TGTGCCAGCAGTTTGACTAGCGGGAGGTCCTACGAGCAGTACTTC.

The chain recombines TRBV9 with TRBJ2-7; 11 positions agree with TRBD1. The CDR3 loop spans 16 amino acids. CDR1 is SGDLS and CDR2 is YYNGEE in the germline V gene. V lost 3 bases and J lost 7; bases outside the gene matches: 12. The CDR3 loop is CASSAKGGQGAGEQYF. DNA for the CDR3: TGTGCCAGCAGCGCCAAGGGAGGACAGGGGGCGGGAGAGCAGTACTTC. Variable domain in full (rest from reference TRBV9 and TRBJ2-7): DSGVTQTPKHLITATGQRVTLRCSPRSGDLSVYWYQQSLDQGLQFLIQYYNGEERAKGNILERFSAQQFPDLHSELNLSSLELGDSALYFCASSAKGGQGAGEQYFGPGTRLTVT.

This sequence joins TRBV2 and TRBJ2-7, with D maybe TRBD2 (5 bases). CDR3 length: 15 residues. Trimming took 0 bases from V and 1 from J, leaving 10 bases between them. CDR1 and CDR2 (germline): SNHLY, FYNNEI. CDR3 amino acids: CASSEAQLGSYEQYF. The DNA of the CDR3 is TGTGCCAGCAGTGAAGCTCAACTAGGTTCCTACGAGCAGTACTTC. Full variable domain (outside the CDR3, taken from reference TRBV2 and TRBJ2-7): EPEVTQTPSHQVTQMGQEVILRCVPISNHLYFYWYRQILGQKVEFLVSFYNNEISEKSEIFDDQFSVERPDGSNFTLKIRSTKLEDSAMYFCASSEAQLGSYEQYFGPGTRLTVT.

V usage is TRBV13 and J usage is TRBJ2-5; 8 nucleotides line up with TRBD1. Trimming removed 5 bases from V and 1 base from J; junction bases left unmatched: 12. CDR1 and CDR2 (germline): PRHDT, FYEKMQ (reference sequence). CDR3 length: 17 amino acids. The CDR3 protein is CASSGTDRGTSQETQYF. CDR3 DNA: TGTGCCAGCAGCGGAACCGACAGGGGCACATCCCAAGAGACCCAGTACTTC. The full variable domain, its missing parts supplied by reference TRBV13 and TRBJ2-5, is AAGVIQSPRHLIKEKRETATLKCYPIPRHDTVYWYQQGPGQDPQFLISFYEKMQSDKGSIPDRFSAQQFSDYHSELNMSSLELGDSALYFCASSGTDRGTSQETQYFGPGTRLLVL.

CDR3: CASSLVVATSTDTQYF. In DNA form, the CDR3 reads TGTGCCAGCAGCTTGGTTGTAGCGACTAGCACAGATACGCAGTATTTT. The rearrangement links TRBV5-8 to TRBJ2-3; D may be TRBD2 (5 bases). The CDR3 has 16 amino acids. The germline gives CDR1 SGHTS, CDR2 YDEGEE. The V gene lost 0 bases and the J gene lost 0 bases, with 11 bases spanning the gap.

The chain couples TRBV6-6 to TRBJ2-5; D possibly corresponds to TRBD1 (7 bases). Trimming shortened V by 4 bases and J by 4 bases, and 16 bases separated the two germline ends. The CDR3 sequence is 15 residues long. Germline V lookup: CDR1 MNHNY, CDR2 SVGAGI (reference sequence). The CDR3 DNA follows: TGTGCCAGCAGTTCCAGGGACAGACTAGGAGAGACCCAGTACTTC. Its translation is CASSSRDRLGETQYF.

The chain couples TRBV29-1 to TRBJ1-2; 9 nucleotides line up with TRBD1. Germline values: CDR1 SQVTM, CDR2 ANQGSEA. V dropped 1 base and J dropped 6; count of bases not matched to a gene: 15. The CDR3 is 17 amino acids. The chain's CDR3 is CSVEGTFGQGLENGYTF. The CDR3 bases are TGCAGCGTTGAAGGTACGTTCGGACAGGGGCTTGAAAATGGCTACACCTTC.

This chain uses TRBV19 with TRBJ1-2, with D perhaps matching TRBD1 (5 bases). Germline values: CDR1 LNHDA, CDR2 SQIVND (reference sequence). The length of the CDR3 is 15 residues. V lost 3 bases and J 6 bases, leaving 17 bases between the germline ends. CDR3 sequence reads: CASSIYRLDYNGYTF. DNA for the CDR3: TGTGCCAGTAGTATTTACAGGTTGGACTACAATGGCTACACCTTC.

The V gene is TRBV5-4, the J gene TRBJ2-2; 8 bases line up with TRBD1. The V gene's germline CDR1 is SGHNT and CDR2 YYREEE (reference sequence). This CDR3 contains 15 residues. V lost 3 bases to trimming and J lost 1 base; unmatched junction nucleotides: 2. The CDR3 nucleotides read TGTGCCAGCAGCTCGGGACAGGTGAACACCGGGGAGCTGTTTTTT. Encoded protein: CASSSGQVNTGELFF.

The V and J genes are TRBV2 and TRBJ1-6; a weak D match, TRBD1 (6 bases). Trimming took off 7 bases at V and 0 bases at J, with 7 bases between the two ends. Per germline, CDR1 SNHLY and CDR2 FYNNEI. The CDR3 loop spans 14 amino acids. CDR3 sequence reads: CASNRDSYNSPLHF. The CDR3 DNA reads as TGTGCCAGCAACAGGGACTCCTATAATTCACCCCTCCACTTT.

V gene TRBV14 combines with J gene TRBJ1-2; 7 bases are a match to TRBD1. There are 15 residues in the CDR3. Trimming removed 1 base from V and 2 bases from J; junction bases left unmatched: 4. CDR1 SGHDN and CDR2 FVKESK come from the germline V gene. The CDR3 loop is CASSQVGTVNYGYTF. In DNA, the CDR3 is TGTGCCAGCAGCCAAGTAGGGACAGTCAACTATGGCTACACCTTC.

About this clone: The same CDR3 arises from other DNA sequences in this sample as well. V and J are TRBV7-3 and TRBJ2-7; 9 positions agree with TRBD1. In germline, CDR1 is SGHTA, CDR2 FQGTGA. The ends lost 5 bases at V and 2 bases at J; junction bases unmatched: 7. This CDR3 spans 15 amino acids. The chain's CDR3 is CASSPGGTGTYEQYF. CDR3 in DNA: TGTGCCAGCAGCCCTGGTGGGACAGGGACCTACGAGCAGTACTTC.

The CDR3 DNA sequence: TGTGCCAGCAGAGTACAGACAATCAACTCTGGAAACACCATATATTTT. It encodes CASRVQTINSGNTIYF. The genes are TRBV2 and TRBJ1-3; no clear D gene. The CDR3 sequence is 16 residues long. Between the trimmed V and J ends, which lost 6 bases and 0 bases, there was a span of 15 bases. Germline CDR1 reads SNHLY; CDR2 reads FYNNEI.

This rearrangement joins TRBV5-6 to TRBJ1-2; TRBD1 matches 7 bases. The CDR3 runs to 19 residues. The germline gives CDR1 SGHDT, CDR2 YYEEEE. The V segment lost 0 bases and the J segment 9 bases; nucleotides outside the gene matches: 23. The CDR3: CASSLVASGGTTQFWSYTF. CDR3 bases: TGTGCCAGCAGCTTGGTCGCGTCAGGGGGTACTACTCAATTCTGGAGCTACACCTTC.

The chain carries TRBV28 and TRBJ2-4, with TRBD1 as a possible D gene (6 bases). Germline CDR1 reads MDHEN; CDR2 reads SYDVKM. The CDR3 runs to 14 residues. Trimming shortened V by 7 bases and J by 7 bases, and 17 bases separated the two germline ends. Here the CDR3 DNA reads TGTGCCAGCACGACCCGCACAGGGTCCAACATTCAGTACTTC. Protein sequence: CASTTRTGSNIQYF.

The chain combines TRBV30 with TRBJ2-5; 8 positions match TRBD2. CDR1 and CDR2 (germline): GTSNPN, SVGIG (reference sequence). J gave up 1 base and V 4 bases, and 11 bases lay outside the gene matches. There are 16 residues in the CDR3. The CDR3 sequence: CAWKRGGRDTQETQYF. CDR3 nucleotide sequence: TGTGCCTGGAAACGGGGGGGACGGGATACCCAAGAGACCCAGTACTTC.

The CDR3 DNA reads as TGTGCCAGCAGCGGGGGACTAGCGGATACCTACGAGCAGTACTTC. Encoded protein: CASSGGLADTYEQYF. The chain has TRBV5-6 and TRBJ2-7, with 11 bases aligning to TRBD2. Per the germline V gene, CDR1 is SGHDT and CDR2 is YYEEEE. The trim removed 4 bases at V and 2 bases at J, leaving 5 bases unmatched. The CDR3 contains 15 residues. The full variable domain, completed using reference TRBV5-6 and TRBJ2-7, is DAGVTQSPTHLIKTRGQQVTLRCSPKSGHDTVSWYQQALGQGPQFIFQYYEEEERQRGNFPDRFSGHQFPNYSSELNVNALLLGDSALYLCASSGGLADTYEQYFGPGTRLTVT.

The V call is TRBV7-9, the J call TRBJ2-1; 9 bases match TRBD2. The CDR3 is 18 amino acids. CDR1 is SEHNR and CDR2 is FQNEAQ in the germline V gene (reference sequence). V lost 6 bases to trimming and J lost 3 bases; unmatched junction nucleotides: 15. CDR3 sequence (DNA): TGTGCCAGCAGTCCAGGGGGAGGACTAGCGACAAACTACAATGAGCAGTTCTTC. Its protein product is CASSPGGGLATNYNEQFF.

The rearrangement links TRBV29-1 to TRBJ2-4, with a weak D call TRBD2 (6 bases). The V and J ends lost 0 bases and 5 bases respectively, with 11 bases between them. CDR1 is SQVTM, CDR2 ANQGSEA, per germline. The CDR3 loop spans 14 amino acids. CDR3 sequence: CSVEDGGLQNIQYF. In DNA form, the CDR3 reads TGCAGCGTTGAAGATGGAGGGCTCCAAAACATTCAGTACTTC.

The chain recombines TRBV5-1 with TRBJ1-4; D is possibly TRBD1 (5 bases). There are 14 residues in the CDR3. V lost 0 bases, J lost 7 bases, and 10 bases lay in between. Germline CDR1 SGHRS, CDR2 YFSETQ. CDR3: CASSLGGSGEKLFF. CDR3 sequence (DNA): TGCGCCAGCAGCTTGGGGGGCTCGGGTGAAAAACTGTTTTTT.

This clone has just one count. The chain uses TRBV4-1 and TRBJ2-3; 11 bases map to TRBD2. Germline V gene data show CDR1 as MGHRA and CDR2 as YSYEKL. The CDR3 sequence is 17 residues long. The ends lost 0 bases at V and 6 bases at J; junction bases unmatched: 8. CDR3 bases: TGCGCCAGCAGCCAAGATCTACTAGCGGGAGTGACTGATACGCAGTATTTT. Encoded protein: CASSQDLLAGVTDTQYF.

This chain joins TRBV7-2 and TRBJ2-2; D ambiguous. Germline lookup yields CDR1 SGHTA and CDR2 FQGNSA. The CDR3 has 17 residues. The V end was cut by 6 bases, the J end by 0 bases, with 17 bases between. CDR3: CASRPRTTYSNTGELFF. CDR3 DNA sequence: TGTGCCAGCAGACCAAGAACGACATATTCGAACACCGGGGAGCTGTTTTTT.

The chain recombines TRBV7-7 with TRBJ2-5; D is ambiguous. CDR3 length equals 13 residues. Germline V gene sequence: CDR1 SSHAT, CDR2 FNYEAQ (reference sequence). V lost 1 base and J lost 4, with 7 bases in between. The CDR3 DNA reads TGTGCCAGCAGCTTAGTAACAGTAGAGACCCAGTACTTC. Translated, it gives CASSLVTVETQYF.